This T cell receptor beta chain was documented in a study of blood T cell repertoires in COVID-19. Produced via immunoSEQ multiplex PCR; TCRdb's table is partial and in-frame only. The sample carries approximately 60,000 clones, under 85% recorded once. The receptor was derived from a woman older than 75 with active or convalescent COVID-19. Sequences were obtained from peripheral blood.

The DNA of the CDR3 is TGTGCCAGCAGCTCAAGACTAGCGGGGACCTCCTACGAGCAGTACTTC. It codes for CASSSRLAGTSYEQYF. The V and J genes are TRBV5-6 and TRBJ2-7, with TRBD2 matching over 11 bases. V dropped 3 bases and J dropped 0; count of bases not matched to a gene: 5. This CDR3 region has 16 residues. Germline lookup yields CDR1 SGHDT and CDR2 YYEEEE.